These 8 T cell receptor beta chains were all obtained from the same sample, sequenced in a study of monozygotic twins with inflammatory bowel disease. TCRdb reprocessed the 5' RACE reads and reports one entry per CDR3 protein, with no DNA. This table holds around 99,000 distinct CDR3 sequences. Input material: blood. The source is a human donor with ulcerative colitis or Crohn's disease, or a healthy co-twin of an affected twin (not recorded which).

CDR3 sequence reads: CASSQDPGSTDTQYF. The rearrangement joins TRBV3-1 to TRBJ2-3; absent DNA, TCRdb's TRBD1 call cannot be checked. CDR1 and CDR2 from the germline V gene are LGHDT and YNNKEL (reference sequence). The CDR3 is 15 residues long.

V is TRBV27 and J is TRBJ2-3; there is no DNA to check the TCRdb D call of TRBD2. CDR3 length: 15 residues. Germline assignment: CDR1 MNHEY and CDR2 SMNVEV (reference sequence). This CDR3 reads CASSPIAGVPDTQYF.

The chain couples TRBV5-6 to TRBJ2-5; with no DNA, the TCRdb D assignment of TRBD2 cannot be verified. This CDR3 is 20 amino acids long. Germline V gene data show CDR1 as SGHDT and CDR2 as YYEEEE. CDR3: CASSLGAWTSGSWGQETQYF.

The chain is built from TRBV5-4 and TRBJ2-2; TCRdb designates TRBD2, a call that cannot be tested without DNA. CDR1 and CDR2 (germline): SGHNT, YYREEE (reference sequence). The CDR3 spans 17 residues. The CDR3 sequence is CASSPDSGRGNTGELFF.

The chain has TRBV5-1 and TRBJ1-2; TCRdb picks TRBD1, but there is no DNA to check that call. The germline V gene encodes CDR1 SGHRS and CDR2 YFSETQ. The CDR3 totals 13 residues. CDR3 sequence: CASRYDWPEVSTF.

The chain links TRBV15 to TRBJ1-1. From germline, CDR1 is LNHNV and CDR2 YYDKDF (reference sequence). The CDR3 has 13 residues. CDR3: CAYARDFNTEAFF.

The chain carries TRBV4-2 and TRBJ1-5. The length of the CDR3 is 15 residues. Germline V gene lookup returns CDR1 LGHNA and CDR2 YNFKEQ. The CDR3 here is CASSQESRKNQPQHF.

The rearrangement joins TRBV12-3 or TRBV12-4 to TRBJ2-4; absent DNA, TCRdb's TRBD2 call cannot be checked. The CDR3 is 16 residues long. CDR3 in amino acids: CASIAGLALAKNIQYF.